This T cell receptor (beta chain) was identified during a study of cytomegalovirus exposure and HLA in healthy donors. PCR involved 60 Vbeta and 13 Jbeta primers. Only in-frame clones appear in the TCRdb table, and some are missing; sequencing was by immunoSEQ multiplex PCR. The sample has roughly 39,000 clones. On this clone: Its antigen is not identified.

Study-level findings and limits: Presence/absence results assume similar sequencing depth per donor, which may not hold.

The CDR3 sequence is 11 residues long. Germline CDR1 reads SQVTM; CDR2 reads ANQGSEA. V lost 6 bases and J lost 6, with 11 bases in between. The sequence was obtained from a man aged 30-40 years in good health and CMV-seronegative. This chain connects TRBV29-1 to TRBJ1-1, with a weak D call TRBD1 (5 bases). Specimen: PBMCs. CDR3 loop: CSVFPGAEAFF. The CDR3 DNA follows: TGCAGCGTGTTCCCGGGGGCTGAAGCTTTCTTT.